Sequencing of this T cell receptor (beta chain) was carried out in a study of tumor-infiltrating lymphocytes in primary liver carcinoma. Turning to the study itself: Ages ranged from 30 to 69, with HCC or mixed HCC-cholangiocarcinoma. General study findings and limits: Blood's top-250-clone fraction was significantly lower than that of tumors (p = 0.039). Overlap in tumor-adjacent and tumor-blood pairs fell below that of tumor region pairs. Because of bulk unsorted sampling, CD4+ and CD8+ repertoires were not subjected to comparison.

The germline CDR1 and CDR2 sequences are SQVTM and ANQGSEA. The CDR3 is 18 amino acids. With 400 to 550 ng total RNA as template and a constant-region primer, TCR beta cDNA was made. It was through three nested multiplex PCR rounds of slightly modified ARM-PCR that TCR beta libraries arose. Forward primers for TRBV1-TRBV30 and a C-beta reverse primer served the first two PCR rounds, at about 11 cycles each. TCRdb reprocessed the multiplex PCR reads via MiXCR and lists one record per CDR3 protein. The sample records about 310,000 distinct CDR3 sequences, around 50% being singletons. For this clonotype: Its antigen is still unknown. An end of the junction does not agree with germline; a read error may underlie this.

RNA was extracted from whole blood without cell sorting, alongside germline DNA. This TCR derives from a woman aged 25-40 years with primary liver carcinoma and hepatitis B virus infection. The sample comprised peripheral blood. V is TRBV29-1 and J is TRBJ2-3; TRBD2 agrees at 12 bases. The CDR3 loop is CSVEGLRLAGGSTNTQYF. DNA of the CDR3: TGCAGCGTTGAAGGTTTGAGGCTAGCGGGAGGGAGCACAAATACCCAGTATTTT.